Listed below are T cell receptor beta chains from one sample, sequenced in a study of T cells in Graves' hyperthyroidism and ophthalmopathy. A single record per CDR3 protein comes from TCRdb applying MiXCR to the multiplex PCR reads. The table lists about 420,000 distinct CDR3 sequences, about 15% of them singletons. The sample comprised blood. The receptor source for this set is a woman younger than 35 with Graves' hyperthyroidism. The CDR3 runs from the conserved cysteine through the conserved F or W. D genes are given only for firm matches. Size is stated for part of the rows, as once, few or many counts, or as a class when the clone is expanded.

TRBJ2-1,TRBV18,TRBD1,few,TGTGCCAGCTCACCAAGTGGGACAGAGTTAGGGGGCTCCTACAATGAGCAGTTCTTC,CASSPSGTELGGSYNEQFF
TRBJ2-5,TRBV2,TRBD1,many,TGTGCCAGCGAAAGGGACAGACAAGAGACCCAGTACTTC,CASERDRQETQYF
TRBJ2-2,TRBV11-2,TRBD2,many,TGTGCCAGCGTAATCGGGGGGTACACCGGGGAGCTGTTTTTT,CASVIGGYTGELFF
TRBJ2-3,TRBV7-9,.,many,TGTGCCAGCAGCTTAAGGGGCCCAGATACGCAGTATTTT,CASSLRGPDTQYF
TRBJ1-5,TRBV20-1,.,.,TGCAGTGCTAGAGTCGCAATGAATCAGCCCCAGCATTTT,CSARVAMNQPQHF
TRBJ2-2,TRBV15,TRBD1,.,TGTGCCACCAGCAGAGGGGACAGGGTCGGGTCCGGGGAGCTGTTTTTT,CATSRGDRVGSGELFF
TRBJ2-7,TRBV11-3,.,many,TGTGCCAGCAGCTTAGACGGGGACGAGCAGTACTTC,CASSLDGDEQYF
TRBJ2-7,TRBV9,TRBD1,.,TGTGCCAGCAGCGCCACAGGGGGCAAATCCTACGAGCAGTACTTC,CASSATGGKSYEQYF
TRBJ2-3,TRBV3-1,TRBD2,.,TGTGCCAGCAGCGGGAGCAGCGGGGGGGCTGATACGCAGTATTTT,CASSGSSGGADTQYF
TRBJ2-5,TRBV4-1,.,.,TGCGCCAGCAGCCACACTTTACATACAGGGCTAGAGGAGACCCAGTACTTC,CASSHTLHTGLEETQYF
TRBJ2-4,TRBV28,.,many,TGTGCCAGCAGTTTGTCAGGGGGGCAAAACATTCAGTACTTC,CASSLSGGQNIQYF
TRBJ2-3,TRBV24-1,TRBD2,.,TGTGCCACCAGTGATTTAGCGGGGTCCATAGATACGCAGTATTTT,CATSDLAGSIDTQYF
TRBJ2-5,TRBV24-1,.,.,TGTGCCACCAGTGATTCCTCGCCTTACAGGGTCGGGGAGACCCAGTACTTC,CATSDSSPYRVGETQYF
TRBJ2-1,TRBV6-6,.,many,TGTGCCAGCAGTTACCTTTTAACCCCGAAATACAATGAGCAGTTCTTC,CASSYLLTPKYNEQFF
TRBJ2-1,TRBV15,TRBD2,many,TGTGCCACCAGCAGAGGGTATACTCAAGCGGGAGGGAGTAATGAGCAGTTCTTC,CATSRGYTQAGGSNEQFF
TRBJ1-6,TRBV12-3/TRBV12-4,.,many,TGTGCCAGCAGTCTCTCGCCTAATTCACCCCTCCACTTT,CASSLSPNSPLHF
TRBJ1-5,TRBV6-1,.,many,TGTGCCAGCAGTAAAGGGGTTAGCAATCAGCCCCAGCATTTT,CASSKGVSNQPQHF
TRBJ2-2,TRBV6-5,TRBD1,.,TGTGCCAGCAGTTATCCGGGACAGGGGGCATATGTGAACACCGGGGAGCTGCTTTTT,CASSYPGQGAYVNTGELLF
TRBJ1-5,TRBV2,.,many,TGTGCCAGCAGTGAATTGGCCTTCCCAAAGCCCCAGCATTTT,CASSELAFPKPQHF
TRBJ1-6,TRBV13,TRBD1,.,TGTGCCAGCAGCCAGGACAGGGCTAATTCACCCCTCCACTTT,CASSQDRANSPLHF
TRBJ2-7,TRBV30,TRBD1,many,TGTGCCCTCTCAACAGGGGACTACGAGCAGTACTTC,CALSTGDYEQYF
TRBJ2-3,TRBV5-1,.,many,TGCGCCAGCAGCTCCTATGGGGAGACAGATACGCAGTATTTT,CASSSYGETDTQYF
TRBJ1-2,TRBV10-2,.,many,TGCGCCAGCAGTGTTGACAGGACATATGGCTACACCTTC,CASSVDRTYGYTF
TRBJ2-7,TRBV7-3,.,.,TGTGCCAGCAGCCCGGAGGACGGAAACTTCTACGAGCAGTACTTC,CASSPEDGNFYEQYF
TRBJ1-1,TRBV9,.,few,TGTGCCAGCAGCGACGTCCGCAGCAATACAGATAACACTGAAGCTTTCTTT,CASSDVRSNTDNTEAFF
TRBJ2-3,TRBV13,TRBD1,many,TGTGCCATCTCGACAGGGAGAGGCACAGATACGCAGTATTTT,CAISTGRGTDTQYF
TRBJ2-5,TRBV28,TRBD1,many,TGTGCCAGCAGTTTACTGGGACAGGGAGAGGAGACCCAGTACTTC,CASSLLGQGEETQYF
TRBJ1-2,TRBV29-1,.,many,TGCAGCGTCCAAACGGTGGGGGTTAACTATGGCTACACCTTC,CSVQTVGVNYGYTF
TRBJ2-7,TRBV19,.,.,TGTGCCAGTAGTCCCTCCCACGCGGGACACTACGAGCAGTACTTC,CASSPSHAGHYEQYF
TRBJ2-2,TRBV15,.,few,TGTGCCACCAGCAGAGATCGAGGGGGAAGGGGGGAGCTGTTTTTT,CATSRDRGGRGELFF
TRBJ2-3,TRBV24-1,TRBD2,few,TGTGCCACCAGTGATTTACGAGCGGGAGGAGCAGATACGCAGTATTTT,CATSDLRAGGADTQYF
TRBJ2-3,TRBV19,.,many,TGTGCCAGTAGTATCGCCAGGTTAGGAGATACGCAGTATTTT,CASSIARLGDTQYF
TRBJ2-7,TRBV2,TRBD2,many,TGTGCCAGCAATGGTAAGGGGACTAGCGGGAGAGGATCGTACGAGCAGTACTTC,CASNGKGTSGRGSYEQYF
TRBJ2-1,TRBV20-1,TRBD2,.,TGCAGTGCTAGAGTCCTGACTAGCGCTTCCTACAATGAGCAGTTCTTC,CSARVLTSASYNEQFF
TRBJ1-6,TRBV7-9,TRBD1,many,TGTGCCAGCAGGCGGGACAGAGATTCACCCCTCCACTTT,CASRRDRDSPLHF
TRBJ2-7,TRBV28,.,many,TGTGCCAGCAGCAGCGACACCTACGAGCAGTACTTC,CASSSDTYEQYF
TRBJ2-2,TRBV6-1,TRBD2,few,TGTGCCAGCAGCGACCGACTAGCGCAGAACACCGGGGAGCTGTTTTTT,CASSDRLAQNTGELFF
TRBJ2-7,TRBV6-1,TRBD1,many,TGTGCCAGCAGTGAAACAGGGGTCCACGAGCAGTACTTC,CASSETGVHEQYF
TRBJ2-2,TRBV7-2,TRBD1,many,TGTGCCAGCAGCTCGCGACAGGGCGCCGGGGAGCTGTTTTTT,CASSSRQGAGELFF
TRBJ1-2,TRBV5-4,.,few,TGTGCCCCGGGGATGAACGGAAACTATGGCTACACCTTC,CAPGMNGNYGYTF
TRBJ2-2,TRBV30,.,many,TGTGCCTGGAAGGGTACGACGTTTGGGGAGCTGTTTTTT,CAWKGTTFGELFF
TRBJ1-4,TRBV27,TRBD1,many,TGTGCCAGCAGGGTTACAGGGGTAAATGAAAAACTGTTTTTT,CASRVTGVNEKLFF
TRBJ1-6,TRBV12-3/TRBV12-4,.,many,TGTGCCAGCAGTTCGGGGACGGAAAATTCACCCCTCCACTTT,CASSSGTENSPLHF
TRBJ2-1,TRBV12-3/TRBV12-4,TRBD2,once,TGTGCCAGCAGTTACGGCGGGGGGGCGGGGAATGAGCAGTTCTTC,CASSYGGGAGNEQFF
TRBJ2-1,TRBV2,.,.,TGTGCCAGCAGTGAAGCAGCGCCCGGCTCCTACAATGAGCAGTTCTTC,CASSEAAPGSYNEQFF
TRBJ1-5,TRBV30,.,many,TGTGCCTGGAGCTCGGGACTCGACAATCAGCCCCAGCATTTT,CAWSSGLDNQPQHF
TRBJ2-3,TRBV7-2,TRBD2,many,TGTGCCAGCAGCTTAAGGAGGGGTACTAGCGGGGGGGCGTCTGATACGCAGTATTTT,CASSLRRGTSGGASDTQYF
TRBJ1-6,TRBV20-1,TRBD1,many,TGCAGTGCTAGAGAACGCGGGACAGCGGAAAATTCACCCCTCCACTTT,CSARERGTAENSPLHF
TRBJ2-1,TRBV20-1,TRBD2,many,TGCAGTGCTGAATCCGGGACTAGCGGGAGGAACCATGAGCAGTTCTTC,CSAESGTSGRNHEQFF
TRBJ1-2,TRBV3-1,.,.,TGTGCCAGCAGCCAAGCTAAGAGCTACACCTTC,CASSQAKSYTF
TRBJ2-1,TRBV6-5,TRBD1,many,TGTGCCAGCAGTTATGTAACAGGGGGCAATGAGCAGTTCTTC,CASSYVTGGNEQFF
TRBJ2-7,TRBV2,TRBD1,many,TGTGCCACGCTCCCGGACAGGGGATACTACGAGCAGTACTTC,CATLPDRGYYEQYF
TRBJ2-5,TRBV20-1,TRBD1,.,TGCAGTGCCCCCCGACAGGGGGAAAGAACCCAGTACTTC,CSAPRQGERTQYF
TRBJ2-7,TRBV20-1,.,many,TGCAGTGCTAGGACCCCCGAGGGATACGAGCAGTACTTC,CSARTPEGYEQYF